The sequence of this T cell receptor beta chain was determined in a study of blood T cell repertoires in COVID-19. Turning to the study itself: Italy, Spain and the United States were the sources of the convalescent and acute COVID-19 samples. T cells, B-cell-depleted T cells, or PBMCs provided the cDNA or gDNA that served as material.

Authors' analysis steps: Counts of nucleated cells, estimated from reference gene primer amplification, were obtained. Clones were read by immunoSEQ multiplex PCR, and TCRdb kept only the in-frame ones, dropping some. That table supplies the V and J calls and clone size; D and trimming were determined from the DNA. The table lists approximately 260,000 clones, around 82% of them singletons. CDR1 and CDR2 from the germline V gene are SNHLY and FYNNEI. CDR3 length: 15 amino acids. Trimming took 6 bases from V and 2 from J; bases not matched to a gene: 6. This receptor was taken from a human donor in a cohort sampled during active COVID-19. This rearrangement joins TRBV2 to TRBJ2-2, with 7 positions matching TRBD2. Source material: peripheral blood. The CDR3 bases are TGTGCCAGCAGGACTTCTAGCGGTAACACCGGGGAGCTGTTTTTT. Translation gives CASRTSSGNTGELFF.